This is a list of T cell receptor beta chains from one sample in a study of blood T cell repertoires in COVID-19. Produced via immunoSEQ multiplex PCR; TCRdb's table is partial and in-frame only. Among about 190,000 clones listed, around 88% were seen once. Sequenced input: peripheral blood. These receptors were taken from a man in his fifties with active or convalescent COVID-19. The CDR3 runs from the conserved cysteine through the conserved F or W. Fields, in order: CDR3 protein, CDR3 DNA, V gene, J gene, D gene, clone size. D genes are given only for firm matches. The size of a clone is reported for some rows only, either as once, few or many, or as a class for expanded clones.

cdr3_aa: CASGFGNQPQHF
cdr3_nt: TGTGCTAGTGGTTTCGGCAATCAGCCCCAGCATTTT
v_call: TRBV12-5
j_call: TRBJ1-5
d_call: .
clone_size: .

cdr3_aa: CASSFSRLAGVETQYF
cdr3_nt: TGTGCCAGCAGCTTTTCACGACTAGCGGGGGTGGAGACCCAGTACTTC
v_call: TRBV7-2
j_call: TRBJ2-5
d_call: TRBD2
clone_size: .

cdr3_aa: CASSQAYGHEQYF
cdr3_nt: TGCGCCAGCAGCCAAGCGTACGGTCACGAGCAGTACTTC
v_call: TRBV4-1
j_call: TRBJ2-7
d_call: .
clone_size: once

cdr3_aa: CASSLEQAATNEKLFF
cdr3_nt: TGTGCCAGCAGCTTGGAGCAGGCTGCAACTAATGAAAAACTGTTTTTT
v_call: TRBV5-5
j_call: TRBJ1-4
d_call: .
clone_size: once

cdr3_aa: CASSGVYGSYEQYF
cdr3_nt: TGTGCCAGCAGTGGAGTATACGGCTCCTACGAGCAGTACTTC
v_call: TRBV28
j_call: TRBJ2-7
d_call: .
clone_size: .

cdr3_aa: CASSPLAGVGETQYF
cdr3_nt: TGCGCCAGCAGCCCCTTAGCGGGAGTCGGGGAGACCCAGTACTTC
v_call: TRBV5-1
j_call: TRBJ2-5
d_call: TRBD2
clone_size: .

cdr3_aa: CASSSGTGGEQYF
cdr3_nt: TGTGCCAGCAGTTCCGGGACAGGGGGCGAGCAGTACTTC
v_call: TRBV12-3/TRBV12-4
j_call: TRBJ2-7
d_call: TRBD1
clone_size: .

cdr3_aa: CASSQDSDTQYF
cdr3_nt: TGTGCCAGCAGCCAAGATTCGGATACGCAGTATTTT
v_call: TRBV4-2
j_call: TRBJ2-3
d_call: .
clone_size: .

cdr3_aa: CAWNAGLAAYNEQFF
cdr3_nt: TGTGCCTGGAACGCGGGACTAGCGGCCTACAATGAGCAGTTCTTC
v_call: TRBV30
j_call: TRBJ2-1
d_call: TRBD2
clone_size: .

cdr3_aa: CASSVGIGSGANVLTF
cdr3_nt: TGTGCCAGCAGCGTAGGGATCGGGTCTGGGGCCAACGTCCTGACTTTC
v_call: TRBV9
j_call: TRBJ2-6
d_call: .
clone_size: .

cdr3_aa: CASHRLAGVRLGTDTQYF
cdr3_nt: TGTGCCAGCCATAGACTAGCGGGAGTAAGGTTGGGCACAGATACGCAGTATTTT
v_call: TRBV7-9
j_call: TRBJ2-3
d_call: TRBD2
clone_size: .

cdr3_aa: CASSLGQGIAGNTIYF
cdr3_nt: TGTGCCAGCAGCTTGGGACAGGGAATAGCTGGAAACACCATATATTTT
v_call: TRBV5-4
j_call: TRBJ1-3
d_call: TRBD1
clone_size: .

cdr3_aa: CASSLEGVRAGDGGAFF
cdr3_nt: TGCGCCAGCAGCTTGGAGGGGGTTAGGGCAGGCGATGGCGGAGCTTTCTTT
v_call: TRBV5-1
j_call: TRBJ1-1
d_call: .
clone_size: .

cdr3_aa: CASSQGLGGHGEKLFF
cdr3_nt: TGTGCCAGCAGCCAAGGCTTGGGAGGACACGGTGAAAAACTGTTTTTT
v_call: TRBV4-2
j_call: TRBJ1-4
d_call: .
clone_size: .

cdr3_aa: CASSHEPGQGTYEQYF
cdr3_nt: TGTGCCAGCAGCCATGAACCGGGACAGGGCACCTACGAGCAGTACTTC
v_call: TRBV5-8
j_call: TRBJ2-7
d_call: TRBD1
clone_size: .

cdr3_aa: CASTRAGGNTEAFF
cdr3_nt: TGTGCCAGCACCCGGGCAGGGGGGAACACTGAAGCTTTCTTT
v_call: TRBV5-6
j_call: TRBJ1-1
d_call: TRBD1
clone_size: .

cdr3_aa: CATSGLARGRNTIYF
cdr3_nt: TGTGCCACCAGTGGACTAGCCCGGGGACGAAACACCATATATTTT
v_call: TRBV24-1
j_call: TRBJ1-3
d_call: .
clone_size: .

cdr3_aa: CASSFEANEKLFF
cdr3_nt: TGCGCCAGCAGTTTTGAGGCTAATGAAAAACTGTTTTTT
v_call: TRBV10-1
j_call: TRBJ1-4
d_call: .
clone_size: .

cdr3_aa: CASSLNLPGHGSYEQYF
cdr3_nt: TGTGCCAGCAGTTTAAACCTTCCGGGACATGGCTCCTACGAGCAGTACTTC
v_call: TRBV28
j_call: TRBJ2-7
d_call: .
clone_size: .

cdr3_aa: CASSQTGASNQPQHF
cdr3_nt: TGTGCCAGCTCGCAGACAGGGGCTAGCAATCAGCCCCAGCATTTT
v_call: TRBV18
j_call: TRBJ1-5
d_call: TRBD1
clone_size: .

cdr3_aa: CASSLDVADTEAFF
cdr3_nt: TGTGCCAGCAGCTTAGACGTGGCGGACACTGAAGCTTTCTTT
v_call: TRBV7-2
j_call: TRBJ1-1
d_call: .
clone_size: .

cdr3_aa: CASSPSLAGGTDTQYF
cdr3_nt: TGTGCCAGCAGTCCCTCACTAGCGGGGGGCACAGATACGCAGTATTTT
v_call: TRBV27
j_call: TRBJ2-3
d_call: TRBD2
clone_size: .

cdr3_aa: CASSLASGDYSNQPQHF
cdr3_nt: TGTGCCAGCAGCTTGGCCTCGGGAGACTATAGCAATCAGCCCCAGCATTTT
v_call: TRBV5-8
j_call: TRBJ1-5
d_call: .
clone_size: .

cdr3_aa: CGSRGYTEAFF
cdr3_nt: TGTGGGTCCAGGGGGTACACTGAAGCTTTCTTT
v_call: TRBV27
j_call: TRBJ1-1
d_call: TRBD1
clone_size: .

cdr3_aa: CASSQRGQPETQYF
cdr3_nt: TGCGCCAGCAGCCAAAGGGGGCAGCCAGAGACCCAGTACTTC
v_call: TRBV4-3
j_call: TRBJ2-5
d_call: TRBD1
clone_size: .

cdr3_aa: CASRVLAAYNEQFF
cdr3_nt: TGTGCCAGCAGGGTACTAGCGGCCTACAATGAGCAGTTCTTC
v_call: TRBV28
j_call: TRBJ2-1
d_call: TRBD2
clone_size: .

cdr3_aa: CASMRTPNSGNTIYF
cdr3_nt: TGTGCCAGCATGAGGACACCTAACTCTGGAAACACCATATATTTT
v_call: TRBV2
j_call: TRBJ1-3
d_call: .
clone_size: .

cdr3_aa: CASSLQTGGYRSAFF
cdr3_nt: TGCGCCAGCAGCTTACAGACAGGGGGCTATAGGAGTGCTTTCTTT
v_call: TRBV5-1
j_call: TRBJ1-1
d_call: TRBD1
clone_size: .